Each of the 15 T cell receptor beta chains below was sequenced from the same sample in a study of T-cell memory formation after mild COVID-19. TCRdb re-called the 5' RACE reads through MiXCR, storing one row per CDR3 protein. The table lists roughly 620,000 distinct CDR3 sequences, about a sixth of them singletons. The specimen was PBMCs or a T cell subset sorted from them (not recorded which). The source of these receptors is an adult woman who had mild COVID-19 (a few samples of this study predate the infection). Cell type and time point are not known.

The gene calls are TRBV11-2 and TRBJ1-4, with a tentative D call TRBD1 (5 bases). The V end was cut by 5 bases, the J end by 3 bases, with 13 bases between. The CDR3 contains 15 residues. Germline CDR1 is SGHAT and CDR2 is FQNNGV. The CDR3 bases are TGTGCCAGCAGCCTTCTCTGGGGGGCTAATGAAAAACTGTTTTTT. It codes for CASSLLWGANEKLFF.

This clonotype was detected many times. The chain has TRBV27 and TRBJ2-1; no firm D call. Germline CDR1 reads MNHEY; CDR2 reads SMNVEV (reference sequence). The CDR3 extends over 13 amino acids. V was clipped by 7 bases and J by 3 bases, with 10 bases between them. CDR3 DNA: TGTGCCAGCACTGGCAGACTCTACAATGAGCAGTTCTTC. Residues: CASTGRLYNEQFF.

There are a few counts of this clonotype. The CDR3 sequence is CASRRLGSYEQYF. In DNA form, the CDR3 reads TGTGCCAGCAGAAGACTAGGGTCCTACGAGCAGTACTTC. The V and J genes are TRBV11-2 and TRBJ2-7, with TRBD2 as a possible D gene (6 bases). The CDR3 is made up of 13 amino acids. The germline CDR1 and CDR2 sequences are SGHAT and FQNNGV. The V end lost 6 bases, the J end lost 1 base, and 10 bases lay between the germline ends.

This clonotype was recorded a few times. The chain combines TRBV12-3 or TRBV12-4 with TRBJ2-2; unclear D gene. The CDR3 covers 11 residues. The V end lost 8 bases, the J end lost 6 bases, and 7 bases lay between the germline ends. The CDR3 loop reads CASRYSGELFF. The DNA for the CDR3 is TGTGCCAGCCGGTATTCCGGGGAGCTGTTTTTT.

The V and J genes are TRBV5-4 and TRBJ1-2; no reliable D call. Looked up from germline, CDR1 is SGHNT and CDR2 is YYREEE (reference sequence). This CDR3 has 11 amino acids. The V and J ends lost 4 bases and 4 bases respectively, with 5 bases between them. The CDR3 region has the DNA TGTGCCAGCAGCGGATCCTATGGCTACACCTTC. It yields the protein CASSGSYGYTF.

CDR3 in DNA: TGTGCCAGCTCACCCGCCCTACCCCTGAGACGGGACAGAGACACAGATACGCAGTATTTT. It yields the protein CASSPALPLRRDRDTDTQYF. This sequence joins TRBV18 and TRBJ2-3; 7 nucleotides line up with TRBD1. Trimming removed 3 bases from V and 2 bases from J; junction bases left unmatched: 20. This CDR3 is 20 amino acids long. Germline V gives CDR1 KGHSH, CDR2 LQKENI.

V and J are TRBV12-3 or TRBV12-4 and TRBJ2-1; TRBD2 matches at 13 bases. The ends lost 3 bases at V and 7 bases at J; junction bases unmatched: 3. The CDR3 loop spans 15 amino acids. This CDR3 is CASSFGLAGVNEQFF. CDR3 bases: TGTGCCAGCAGTTTTGGACTAGCGGGAGTAAATGAGCAGTTCTTC.

The V and J genes are TRBV6-5 and TRBJ2-7; D is possibly TRBD1 (6 bases). V lost 0 bases, J lost 5 bases, and 8 bases lay in between. The CDR3 runs 13 residues. Germline-derived CDR1 and CDR2 are MNHEY and SVGAGI. The CDR3 region has the DNA TGTGCCAGCAGTTACTCGTCAGGGGACGAGCAGTACTTC. This gives the protein CASSYSSGDEQYF.

This clonotype has only one observation. This chain joins TRBV7-9 and TRBJ2-7; D is undetermined. The germline CDR1 and CDR2 sequences are SEHNR and FQNEAQ (reference sequence). The length of the CDR3 is 12 residues. Deletions cut 7 bases from V and 0 bases from J, with 7 bases between. CDR3 in amino acids: CASTYDSYEQYF. Here the CDR3 DNA reads TGTGCCAGCACATACGACTCCTACGAGCAGTACTTC.

This clonotype was seen a handful of times. The chain employs TRBV7-3 and TRBJ2-3; possible D gene TRBD1, 6 bases. This CDR3 region has 15 residues. CDR1 is SGHTA and CDR2 is FQGTGA in the germline V gene. The V end was cut by 2 bases, the J end by 5 bases, with 14 bases between. The CDR3 DNA reads as TGTGCCAGCAGCTTACTCCAGGGGCGTGGAGATACGCAGTATTTT. This translates into CASSLLQGRGDTQYF.

The chain employs TRBV6-1 and TRBJ1-5; maybe TRBD1 (5 bases). The CDR3 consists of 14 residues. Per germline, CDR1 MNHNS and CDR2 SASEGT. Between the trimmed V and J ends, which lost 7 bases and 6 bases, there was a span of 16 bases. The CDR3 sequence: CASTGGRPGQPQHF. DNA for the CDR3: TGTGCCAGCACCGGGGGGAGGCCCGGTCAGCCCCAGCATTTT.

This clonotype was counted at least ten times. The chain carries TRBV6-6 and TRBJ2-2, with 7 bases fitting TRBD1. Germline V CDR1 and CDR2: MNHNY, SVGAGI (reference sequence). The CDR3 contains 15 residues. The trim removed 5 bases at V and 2 bases at J, leaving 5 bases unmatched. Here the CDR3 reads CASSRGLGNTGELFF. CDR3 DNA: TGTGCCAGCAGTAGGGGGCTCGGAAACACCGGGGAGCTGTTTTTT.

The chain joins TRBV6-7 to TRBJ2-7; D gene ambiguous. TRBV6-7 falls under the ORF class, with uncertain function. CDR3 length: 12 amino acids. Trimming shortened V by 7 bases and J by 3 bases, and 10 bases separated the two germline ends. CDR3 loop: CASILTDYEQYF. The CDR3, as DNA: TGTGCCAGCATTCTCACCGACTACGAGCAGTACTTC.

The V call is TRBV4-2, the J call TRBJ1-1, with 7 bases identical to TRBD1. CDR3 length: 14 residues. Germline values: CDR1 LGHNA, CDR2 YNFKEQ. V was clipped by 6 bases and J by 1 base; unmatched bases: 5. CDR3 sequence reads: CASRPGTANTEAFF. The CDR3 DNA sequence: TGTGCCAGCAGACCCGGGACAGCGAACACTGAAGCTTTCTTT.

The gene calls are TRBV16 and TRBJ2-7; D may be TRBD1 (5 bases). The CDR3 covers 17 residues. From germline, CDR1 is KGHSY and CDR2 FQNENV. V was shortened by 1 base and J by 0 bases, with 16 bases between the two germline ends. CDR3 coding DNA: TGTGCCAGCAGCCAATGGGGCAGCGACGGATTCTCCTACGAGCAGTACTTC. Residues: CASSQWGSDGFSYEQYF.